This TCR beta chain was observed in a study of OX40 agonist ivuxolimab in advanced cancers. Whole-study findings and limits: Expanded clones belonging to CD8+ T cells outnumbered, on average, those of CD4+.

The repertoire was sequenced with immunoSEQ multiplex PCR; TCRdb's copy has only in-frame clones and lacks some. The sample lists 45,000 to 50,000 clones; about nine tenths were seen once. Remarks on this clone: Its antigen is as yet unknown.

Trimming stripped 5 bases from V and 6 bases from J, with 10 bases between. The germline V gene has CDR1 MGHRA and CDR2 YSYEKL. The CDR3 contains 12 residues. This rearrangement joins TRBV4-1 to TRBJ1-1, with a possible D match to TRBD1 (6 bases). The clonotype was recovered from an adult with an advanced solid tumor such as melanoma, head and neck, liver or kidney cancer. Sample: CD4+ or CD8+ T cells sorted from blood, taken in a trial of the OX40 agonist ivuxolimab. DNA of the CDR3: TGCGCCAGCAGCATACAGGGATCTGAAGCTTTCTTT. Its protein is CASSIQGSEAFF.